The subject of this entry is one T cell receptor beta chain. Its matching antigen is unknown. The entry originates in a study of shared clonotypes between healthy human individuals. V lost 5 bases, J lost 8 bases, and 13 bases lay in between. This CDR3 has 12 amino acids. Germline V gene sequence: CDR1 SGHRS, CDR2 YFSETQ. Only in-frame clones appear in the TCRdb table, and some are missing; sequencing was by immunoSEQ multiplex PCR. This sample has approximately 1.4 million clones, with 98% found just once. Notes on the study in general: Investigators collected only blood, and repertoires in tissues likely differ. Some naive CD4 clonotypes, 4% to 6%, turned up in common across four donors.

The sequenced sample was naive CD4+ T cells sorted from blood. The subset denotes: CD45RA+ positively selected. This clonotype originated in a young man in good health. The V and J genes are TRBV5-1 and TRBJ1-1, with D possibly matching TRBD1 (5 bases). The CDR3 reads CASSRTRDEAFF. The DNA for the CDR3 is TGCGCCAGCAGTCGTACGAGGGACGAAGCTTTCTTT.